This TCR delta chain was identified during a study of γδ T cells in repeated Plasmodium falciparum infection. Findings of the study overall: Malian donors came from one small rural village, predominantly one ethnic group.

Both TRG and TRD chains were sequenced from each sorted sample. TCRdb re-processed the multiplex PCR reads using CATT. The sample has tens of thousands of delta-chain clones, 0.75% to 1% seen once; the top ten hold 9% to 10%. Turning to this clone: Its antigen is undetermined. With only one base between it and a far larger clone, this is likely a read error. This sample includes further DNA sequences coding for the same CDR3.

V was clipped by 7 bases and J by 7 bases; unmatched bases: 28. The V gene's germline CDR1 is GEAIGNYY and CDR2 EKD. This CDR3 comprises 19 residues. Vgamma9/Vdelta2+ and Vdelta2-negative gammadelta T cells were flow-sorted from PBMC for bulk sequencing. Sequenced sample: gamma-delta T cells from blood. The sequence came from a pool of human donors (malaria-infected and uninfected, not separated). The chain is built from TRDV2 and TRDJ1, with 8 bases lining up with TRDD3. The J gene, not given by TCRdb, was assigned here from a germline match of the nucleotide sequence. The CDR3 region is CACASPGGYWGSPRAKLIF. The CDR3 bases are TGTGCCTGCGCCTCCCCCGGGGGGTACTGGGGGTCACCCCGGGCTAAACTCATCTTT.